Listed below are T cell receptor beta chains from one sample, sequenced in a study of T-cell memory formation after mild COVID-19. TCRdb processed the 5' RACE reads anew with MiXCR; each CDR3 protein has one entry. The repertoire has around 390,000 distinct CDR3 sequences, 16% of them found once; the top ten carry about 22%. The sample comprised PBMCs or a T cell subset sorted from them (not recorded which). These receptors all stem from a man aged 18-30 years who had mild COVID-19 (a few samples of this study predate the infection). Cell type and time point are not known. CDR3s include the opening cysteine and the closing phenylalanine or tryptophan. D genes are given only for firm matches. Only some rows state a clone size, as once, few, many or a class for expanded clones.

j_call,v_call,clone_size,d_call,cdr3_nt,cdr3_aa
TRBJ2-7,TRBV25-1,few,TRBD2,TGTGCCAGCAGTGAATATGGGGCGGGGGGGTACGAGCAGTACTTC,CASSEYGAGGYEQYF
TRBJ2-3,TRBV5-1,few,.,TGCGCCAGCCGTGCCAGGCTAGAGACAGATACGCAGTATTTT,CASRARLETDTQYF
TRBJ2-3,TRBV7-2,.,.,TGTGCCAGCAGCTTATACGGGACTCGACCCACAGATACGCAGTATTTT,CASSLYGTRPTDTQYF
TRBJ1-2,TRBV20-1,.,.,TGCAGTGCTAGGGGGACGGAGCCAAGGTATGGCTACACCTTC,CSARGTEPRYGYTF
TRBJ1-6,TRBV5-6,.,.,TGTGCCAGCAGCTTGGCCGTTGGGAGACGGCCCTGGGATTCACCCCTCCACTTT,CASSLAVGRRPWDSPLHF
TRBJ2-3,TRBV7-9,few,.,TGTGCCAGCAGCCCTACAGGGAATACGCAGTATTTT,CASSPTGNTQYF
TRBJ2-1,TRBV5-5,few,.,TGTGCCAGCAGTCCCAGGACCGGACGCGATGAGCAGTTCTTC,CASSPRTGRDEQFF
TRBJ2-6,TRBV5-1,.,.,TGCGCCAGCAGCTTGGGAGGGTTTGGGGCCAACGTCCTGACTTTC,CASSLGGFGANVLTF
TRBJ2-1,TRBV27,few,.,TGTGCCAGCAGTTTATTGGCGGGACTCCCTGGTAATGAGCAGTTCTTC,CASSLLAGLPGNEQFF
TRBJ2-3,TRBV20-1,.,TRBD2,TGCAGTTCCCGAGCGGGGGCCACAGATACGCAGTATTTT,CSSRAGATDTQYF
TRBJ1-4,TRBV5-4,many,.,TGTGCCAGCAGCCTAGGGGGGTCCAATGAAAAACTGTTTTTT,CASSLGGSNEKLFF
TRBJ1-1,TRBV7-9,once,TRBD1,TGTGCCAGCAGCGACAGGGTTCGGACTGAAGCTTTCTTT,CASSDRVRTEAFF
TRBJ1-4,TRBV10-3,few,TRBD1,TGTGCCATCAGTGAAATGAGGACAGGGTGGATGGAAGAAAAACTGTTTTTT,CAISEMRTGWMEEKLFF
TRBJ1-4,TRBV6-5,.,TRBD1,TGTGCCAGCAGTTACACCGGACAGGCCGGAAAACTGTTTTTT,CASSYTGQAGKLFF
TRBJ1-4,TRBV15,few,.,TGTGCCACCAGCAGAGAGAAACAGGGTTCGGATGAAAAACTGTTTTTT,CATSREKQGSDEKLFF
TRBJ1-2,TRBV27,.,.,TGTGCCAGCAGTTTCAGACGGGAGGAGACTCGTGGCTACACCTTC,CASSFRREETRGYTF
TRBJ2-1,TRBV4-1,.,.,TGCGCCAGCAGCCAAGCCCCCGGGGGAGAGCAGTTCTTC,CASSQAPGGEQFF
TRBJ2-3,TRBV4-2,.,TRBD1,TGTGCCAGCAGCCGCGGACAGGGCACAGATACGCAGTATTTT,CASSRGQGTDTQYF